This T cell receptor (beta chain) was recovered during a study of cytomegalovirus exposure and HLA in healthy donors. This PCR relied on a set of 60 Vbeta primers and 13 Jbeta primers. TCRdb's table, derived via immunoSEQ multiplex PCR, lists solely in-frame clones and lacks some. The sample has some 200,000 clones, approximately 83% seen once. Study-wide results and limits: In a later analysis, HLA-associated TCR beta chains were more clonally expanded than equally common others. Later, TCR association rates were found to vary by HLA locus, highest for DRB1 and lowest for HLA-C.

J was trimmed by 3 bases and V by 1 base; bases with no gene match: 11. CDR1 LNHNV and CDR2 YYDKDF come from the germline V gene (reference sequence). This CDR3 spans 19 amino acids. Points on this clone: Antigen unknown.

The chain has TRBV15 and TRBJ2-2, with TRBD1 matching over 10 bases. Sequencing used PBMCs. The clonotype was recovered from a boy between 2 and 10 years old in good health and CMV-seronegative. The CDR3 reads CATSRGVGLDRGHTGELFF. CDR3 bases: TGTGCCACCAGCAGAGGTGTAGGACTAGACAGGGGGCACACCGGGGAGCTGTTTTTT.